This T cell receptor (beta chain) was found in a study of vaccination effects on CD4 cells after COVID-19. A remark on this clone: Its specificity is unknown.

Once cultured for 10 to 11 days, the cells underwent separation to obtain CD4+ T cells. The participants, recipients of two vaccine doses, got either BNT162b2 or mRNA-1273. Trimming took 2 bases from V and 3 from J; bases not matched to a gene: 8. Germline CDR1 GTSNPN, CDR2 SVGIG (reference sequence). CDR3 length: 15 residues. TCRdb keeps only in-frame clones here, not all; method: immunoSEQ multiplex PCR. This table has more than 60,000 clones, around 69% appearing once. Material: CD4+ T cells from PBMCs cultured without peptide, obtained after COVID-19 vaccination. This TCR came from a human donor who received a COVID-19 vaccine. This sequence joins TRBV30 and TRBJ2-3; 7 bases align to TRBD2. CDR3 residues: CAWSHSGLETDTQYF. The DNA of the CDR3 is TGTGCCTGGAGTCATAGCGGACTAGAGACAGATACGCAGTATTTT.